This TCR beta chain was found in a study of CD8 T cells in ankylosing spondylitis. TCRdb fed the 5' RACE reads into MiXCR, producing one record per CDR3 protein. The table lists 300,000 to 350,000 distinct CDR3 sequences, less than 25% of them singletons. The V gene's germline CDR1 is SGHRS and CDR2 YFSETQ. This CDR3 is built from 17 residues. V lost 0 bases and J lost 1, with 13 bases in between. The receptor was isolated from a female donor with ankylosing spondylitis or in good health (not recorded which). Sequenced sample: blood, either unsorted or a sorted T cell fraction (not recorded which). The gene calls are TRBV5-1 and TRBJ1-4; maybe TRBD1 (5 bases). CDR3 bases: TGCGCCAGCAGCTTGGGGCAGGGTTCGAGAACTAATGAAAAACTGTTTTTT. Protein: CASSLGQGSRTNEKLFF.